The clone carrying this TCR delta chain occurred a few times. The target antigen is unknown. This DNA's translation and the protein TCRdb lists, from a much larger clone, do not match at residue 13, likely due to a read error; the protein shown is translated from the DNA. This sample is drawn from a study of γδ T cells in repeated Plasmodium falciparum infection. Gammadelta T cells were flow-sorted from PBMC into Vgamma9/Vdelta2+ and Vdelta2-negative populations for bulk analysis. Both TRG and TRD chains were sequenced from each sorted sample. TCRdb processed the multiplex PCR reads again with the CATT caller. The table has around 52,000 delta-chain clones, 1.7% seen once; the top ten hold 15%. V was shortened by 3 bases and J by 4 bases, with 29 bases between the two germline ends. Germline V gives CDR1 GEAIGNYY, CDR2 EKD. The CDR3 runs to 19 residues. Points from the study as a whole: Vdelta2-negative gammadelta repertoires, largely Vdelta1+, seemingly showed infection-driven waves of new clonal selection. One small rural Malian village, predominantly a single ethnic group, supplied the cohort. Malian children's Vdelta2-negative repertoires appeared more expanded and less diverse than Australians'.

The TCR sequence derives from a pool of human donors (malaria-infected and uninfected, not separated). Source material: gamma-delta T cells from blood. V usage is TRDV2 and J usage is TRDJ1, with a tentative D call TRDD3 (9 bases). The J gene is not listed in TCRdb, so it was assigned here from a DNA match to germline. The CDR3 spells CACDPAFLITGGHVDKLIF. The CDR3 DNA reads TGTGCCTGTGACCCTGCCTTCCTAATAACTGGGGGACACGTCGATAAACTCATCTTT.